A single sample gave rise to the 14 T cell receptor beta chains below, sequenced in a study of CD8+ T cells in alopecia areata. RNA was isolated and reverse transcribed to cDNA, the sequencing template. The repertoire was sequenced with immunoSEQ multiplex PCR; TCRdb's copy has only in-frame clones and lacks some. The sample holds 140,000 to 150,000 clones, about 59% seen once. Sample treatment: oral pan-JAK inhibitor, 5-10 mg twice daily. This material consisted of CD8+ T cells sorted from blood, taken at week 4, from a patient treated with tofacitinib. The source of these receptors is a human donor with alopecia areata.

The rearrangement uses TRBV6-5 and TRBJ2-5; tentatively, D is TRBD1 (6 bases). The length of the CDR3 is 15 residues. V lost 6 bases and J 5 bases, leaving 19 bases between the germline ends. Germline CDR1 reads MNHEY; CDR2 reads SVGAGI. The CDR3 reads CASRFISGDPETQYF. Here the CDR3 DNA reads TGTGCCAGCAGATTTATATCAGGGGATCCGGAGACCCAGTACTTC.

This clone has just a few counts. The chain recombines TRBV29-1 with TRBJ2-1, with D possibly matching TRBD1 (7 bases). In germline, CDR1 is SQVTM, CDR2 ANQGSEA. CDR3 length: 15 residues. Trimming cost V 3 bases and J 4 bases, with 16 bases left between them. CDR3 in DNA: TGCAGCGTTGATTACGGAGGGGGCGTATACAATGAGCAGTTCTTC. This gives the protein CSVDYGGGVYNEQFF.

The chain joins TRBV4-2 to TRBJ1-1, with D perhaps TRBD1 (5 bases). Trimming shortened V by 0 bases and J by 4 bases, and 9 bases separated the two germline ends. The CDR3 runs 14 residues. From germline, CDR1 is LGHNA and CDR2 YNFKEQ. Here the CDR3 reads CASSQESRATEAFF. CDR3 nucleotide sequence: TGTGCCAGCAGCCAAGAGTCCAGGGCCACTGAAGCTTTCTTT.

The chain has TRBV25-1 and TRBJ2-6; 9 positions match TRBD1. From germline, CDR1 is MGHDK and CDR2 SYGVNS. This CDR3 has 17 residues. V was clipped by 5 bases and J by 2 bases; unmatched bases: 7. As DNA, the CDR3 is TGTGCCAGCAGTCCTGGGGACAGGGCGCCTGGGGCCAACGTCCTGACTTTC. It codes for CASSPGDRAPGANVLTF.

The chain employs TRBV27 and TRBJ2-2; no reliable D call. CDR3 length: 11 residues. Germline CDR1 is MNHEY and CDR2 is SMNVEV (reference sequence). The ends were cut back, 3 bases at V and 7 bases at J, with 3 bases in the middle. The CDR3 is CASSFGGELFF. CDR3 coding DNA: TGTGCCAGCAGTTTCGGCGGGGAGCTGTTTTTT.

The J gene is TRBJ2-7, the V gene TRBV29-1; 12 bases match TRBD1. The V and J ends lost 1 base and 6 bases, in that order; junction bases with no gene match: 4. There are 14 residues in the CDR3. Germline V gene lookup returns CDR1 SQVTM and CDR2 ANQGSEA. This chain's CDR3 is CSVEGGTGGSEQYF. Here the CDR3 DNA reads TGCAGCGTTGAAGGGGGGACAGGGGGCTCCGAGCAGTACTTC.

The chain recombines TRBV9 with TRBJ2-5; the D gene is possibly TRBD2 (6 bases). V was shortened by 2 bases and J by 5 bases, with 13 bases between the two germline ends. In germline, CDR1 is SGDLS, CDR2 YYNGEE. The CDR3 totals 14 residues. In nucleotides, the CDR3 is TGTGCCAGCAGCGTTTTGGGGGGTCGGGAGACCCAGTACTTC. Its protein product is CASSVLGGRETQYF. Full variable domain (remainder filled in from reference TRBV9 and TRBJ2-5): DSGVTQTPKHLITATGQRVTLRCSPRSGDLSVYWYQQSLDQGLQFLIQYYNGEERAKGNILERFSAQQFPDLHSELNLSSLELGDSALYFCASSVLGGRETQYFGPGTRLLVL.

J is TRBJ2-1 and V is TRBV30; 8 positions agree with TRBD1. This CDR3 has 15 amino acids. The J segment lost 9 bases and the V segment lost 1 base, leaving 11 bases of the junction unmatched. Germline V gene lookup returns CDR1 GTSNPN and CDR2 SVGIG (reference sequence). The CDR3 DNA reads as TGTGCCTGGAGTGCCGGGACAGGTGTTTTTGGTGAGCAGTTCTTC. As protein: CAWSAGTGVFGEQFF.

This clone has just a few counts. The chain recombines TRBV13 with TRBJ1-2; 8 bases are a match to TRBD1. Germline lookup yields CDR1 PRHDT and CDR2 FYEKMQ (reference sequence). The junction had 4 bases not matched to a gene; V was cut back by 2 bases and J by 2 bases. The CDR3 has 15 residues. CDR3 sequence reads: CASSLWGTGNYGYTF. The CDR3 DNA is TGTGCCAGCAGCTTATGGGGGACAGGCAACTATGGCTACACCTTC.

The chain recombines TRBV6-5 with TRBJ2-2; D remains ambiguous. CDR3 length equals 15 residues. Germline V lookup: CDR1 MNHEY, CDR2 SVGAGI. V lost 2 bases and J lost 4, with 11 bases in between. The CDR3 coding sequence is TGTGCCAGCAGTTACGAATTGGGTAGCACCGGGGAGCTGTTTTTT. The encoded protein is CASSYELGSTGELFF.

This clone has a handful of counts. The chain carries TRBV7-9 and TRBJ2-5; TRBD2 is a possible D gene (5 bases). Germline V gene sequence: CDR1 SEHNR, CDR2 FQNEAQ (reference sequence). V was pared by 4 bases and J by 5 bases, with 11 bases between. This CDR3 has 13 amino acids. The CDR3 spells CASSSGLGETQYF. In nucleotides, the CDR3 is TGTGCCAGCAGCTCTGGACTGGGGGAGACCCAGTACTTC.

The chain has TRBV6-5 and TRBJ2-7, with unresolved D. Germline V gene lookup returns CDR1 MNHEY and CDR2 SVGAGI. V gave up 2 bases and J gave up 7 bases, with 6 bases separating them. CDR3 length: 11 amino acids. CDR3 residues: CASSYQTEQYF. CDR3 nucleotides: TGTGCCAGCAGTTACCAGACAGAGCAGTACTTC.

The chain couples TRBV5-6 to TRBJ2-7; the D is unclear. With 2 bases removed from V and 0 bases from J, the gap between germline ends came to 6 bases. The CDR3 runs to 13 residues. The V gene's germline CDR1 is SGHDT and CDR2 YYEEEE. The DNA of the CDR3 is TGTGCCAGCAGCTTTGCAATCTCCTACGAGCAGTACTTC. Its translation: CASSFAISYEQYF.

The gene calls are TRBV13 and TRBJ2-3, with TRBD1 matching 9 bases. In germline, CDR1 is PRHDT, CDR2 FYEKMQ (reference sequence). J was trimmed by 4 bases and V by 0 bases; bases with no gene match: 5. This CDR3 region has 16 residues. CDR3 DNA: TGTGCCAGCAGCTTAGGTGGACAGGGGAGGCCAGATACGCAGTATTTT. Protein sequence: CASSLGGQGRPDTQYF.